The sample holds one count of the clone carrying this T cell receptor beta chain. The entry originates in a study of T cell changes during pregnancy in multiple sclerosis. Some clones are missing from TCRdb's copy, which holds only in-frame ones; the method was immunoSEQ multiplex PCR. The sample consists of some 50,000 clones, 92% of them appearing once. V lost 5 bases, J lost 1 base, and 12 bases lay in between. CDR1 and CDR2 (germline): SGHAT, FQNNGV. This CDR3 spans 15 amino acids. The receptor comes from a female donor with multiple sclerosis, enrolled in a pregnancy study. The material sequenced was CD4+ T cells from peripheral blood mononuclear cells, taken in the second trimester of pregnancy. J is TRBJ2-4 and V is TRBV11-2, with a weak D call TRBD1 (5 bases). The CDR3 DNA follows: TGTGCCAGCAGCCCTATCAGGGTTGCCAAAAACATTCAGTACTTC. It is translated as CASSPIRVAKNIQYF.